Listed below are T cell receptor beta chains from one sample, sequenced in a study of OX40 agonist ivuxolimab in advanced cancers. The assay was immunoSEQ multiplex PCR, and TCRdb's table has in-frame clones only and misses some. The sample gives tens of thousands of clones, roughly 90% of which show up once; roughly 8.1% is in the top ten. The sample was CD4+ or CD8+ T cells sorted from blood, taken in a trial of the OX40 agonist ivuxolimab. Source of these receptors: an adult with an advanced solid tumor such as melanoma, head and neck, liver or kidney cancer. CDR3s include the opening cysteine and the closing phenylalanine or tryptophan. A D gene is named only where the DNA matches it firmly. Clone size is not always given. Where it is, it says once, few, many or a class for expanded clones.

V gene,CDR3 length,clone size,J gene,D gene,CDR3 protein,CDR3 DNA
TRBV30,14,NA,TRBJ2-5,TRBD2,CAWRLAGGWETQYF,TGTGCCTGGAGATTAGCGGGAGGGTGGGAGACCCAGTACTTC
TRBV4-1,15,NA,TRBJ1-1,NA,CASSQIGGLSTEAFF,TGCGCCAGCAGCCAAATCGGGGGCCTGAGCACTGAAGCTTTCTTT
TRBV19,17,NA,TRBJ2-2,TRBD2,CASRPGLAGWNTGELFF,TGTGCCAGTCGACCCGGACTAGCGGGCTGGAACACCGGGGAGCTGTTTTTT
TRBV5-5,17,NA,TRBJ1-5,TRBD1,CASSLGTGPKGNQPQHF,TGTGCCAGCAGCTTGGGGACAGGCCCTAAAGGCAATCAGCCCCAGCATTTT
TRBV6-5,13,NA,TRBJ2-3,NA,CASSPWGTDTQYF,TGTGCCAGCAGCCCTTGGGGCACAGATACGCAGTATTTT
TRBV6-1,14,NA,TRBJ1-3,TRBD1,CASTLDRAGNTIYF,TGTGCCAGCACCTTGGACAGGGCTGGAAACACCATATATTTT
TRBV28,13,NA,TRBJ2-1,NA,CASSLIQTNEQFF,TGTGCCAGCAGTTTGATACAGACCAATGAGCAGTTCTTC
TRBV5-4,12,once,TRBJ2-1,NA,CASSLPHNEQFF,TGTGCCAGCAGCTTGCCGCACAATGAGCAGTTCTTC
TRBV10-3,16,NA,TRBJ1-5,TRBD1,CAISDRRQGTGQPQHF,TGTGCCATCAGTGACCGACGACAGGGTACGGGTCAGCCCCAGCATTTT
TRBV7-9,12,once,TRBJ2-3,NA,CATRPTTDTQYF,TGTGCCACCCGGCCCACCACAGATACGCAGTATTTT
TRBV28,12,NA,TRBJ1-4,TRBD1,CASSPWTGKLFF,TGTGCCAGCAGTCCTTGGACAGGAAAACTGTTTTTT
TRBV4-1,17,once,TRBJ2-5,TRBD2,CASSAKGASGAQETQYF,TGCGCCAGCAGCGCAAAGGGGGCTAGCGGGGCCCAAGAGACCCAGTACTTC
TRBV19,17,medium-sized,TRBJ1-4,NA,CASRTIHTGVANEKLFF,TGTGCCAGTAGGACCATCCACACCGGGGTTGCTAATGAAAAACTGTTTTTT
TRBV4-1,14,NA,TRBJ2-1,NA,CASSQEQGAFEQFF,TGCGCCAGCAGCCAAGAACAGGGAGCATTTGAGCAGTTCTTC
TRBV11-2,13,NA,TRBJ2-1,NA,CASSSSSYNEQFF,TGTGCCAGCAGTTCCTCAAGTTACAATGAGCAGTTCTTC
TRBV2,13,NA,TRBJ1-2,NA,CASKPTANYGYTF,TGTGCCAGCAAGCCGACAGCTAACTATGGCTACACCTTC
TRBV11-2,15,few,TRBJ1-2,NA,CASSLLAGASVLNTF,TGTGCCAGCAGCTTATTAGCCGGGGCCTCAGTCCTGAACACCTTC
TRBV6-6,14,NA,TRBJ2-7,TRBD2,CASSLGLAEREQYF,TGTGCCAGCAGCCTCGGACTAGCGGAACGCGAGCAGTACTTC
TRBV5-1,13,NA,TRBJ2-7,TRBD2,CASSRGTTYEQYF,TGCGCCAGCAGTAGAGGGACTACCTACGAGCAGTACTTC
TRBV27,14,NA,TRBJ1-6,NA,CASSPRSSNSPLHF,TGTGCCAGCAGTCCTCGGAGTTCTAATTCACCCCTCCACTTT
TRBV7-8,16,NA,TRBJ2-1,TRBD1,CASSLLSRTGGNEQFF,TGTGCCAGCAGCTTACTATCCCGGACAGGGGGAAATGAGCAGTTCTTC
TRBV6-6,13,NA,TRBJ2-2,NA,CASSYPGTGELFF,TGTGCCAGCAGTTACCCAGGCACCGGGGAGCTGTTTTTT
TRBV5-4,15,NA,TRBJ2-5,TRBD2,CASSLRLAGEETQYF,TGTGCCAGCAGCTTGAGGCTAGCGGGAGAAGAGACCCAGTACTTC
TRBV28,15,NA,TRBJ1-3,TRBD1,CASSLWGQGANTIYF,TGTGCCAGCAGTTTATGGGGTCAGGGGGCGAACACCATATATTTT
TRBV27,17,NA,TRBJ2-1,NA,CASSFPPQRRAHNEQFF,TGTGCCAGCAGTTTTCCCCCCCAAAGACGGGCTCACAATGAGCAGTTCTTC
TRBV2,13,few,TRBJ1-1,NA,CASSLQENTEAFF,TGTGCCAGCAGTCTTCAGGAAAACACTGAAGCTTTCTTT
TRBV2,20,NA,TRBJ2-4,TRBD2,CASSSNLGTSGRLAKNIQYF,TGTGCCAGCAGCTCTAATCTTGGGACTAGCGGGAGGCTTGCCAAAAACATTCAGTACTTC